Listed here are 21 T cell receptor beta chains from one sample, sequenced in a study of response to subunit inactivated influenza vaccine (dated by TCRdb to 2016 to 2019). Library creation used RT-PCR. The listed sequencing device is Illumina HiSeq 2500. The public reads were quality trimmed at Q25 with fastp and then assembled into clones with MiXCR by TCRdb, keeping productive beta chains. Rows merge per CDR3 protein into single entries with the most common DNA and genes. This sample comprises roughly 700,000 distinct CDR3 sequences, approximately 15% of them detected only once. The top ten clones comprise 5.5% to 7% of the sample. The sequencing here drew on PBMCs from blood, taken roughly 2 weeks before vaccination. These receptors originate from a man aged 50 to 59 who received an inactivated influenza vaccine. Donor details come from another sample of the same person, matched by shared clones.

The chain employs TRBV18 and TRBJ2-1, with D tentatively TRBD2 (6 bases). CDR1 KGHSH and CDR2 LQKENI come from the germline V gene. Trimming cost V 2 bases and J 6 bases, with 17 bases left between them. The length of the CDR3 is 16 residues. DNA for the CDR3: TGTGCCAGCTCACCAGGGCTCCTAGCGTTAGTCAATGAGCAGTTCTTC. It codes for CASSPGLLALVNEQFF.

In this sample, this clonotype turned up many times. The chain links TRBV12-3 or TRBV12-4 to TRBJ2-2; D gene uncertain. The CDR3 totals 15 residues. V gave up 7 bases and J gave up 0 bases, with 12 bases separating them. CDR3 residues: CASNEGSANTGELFF. The CDR3, as DNA: TGTGCCAGCAATGAAGGATCTGCGAACACCGGGGAGCTGTTTTTT.

The gene calls are TRBV6-5 and TRBJ2-7, with 7 bases matching TRBD2. The CDR3 runs to 15 residues. Germline CDR1 MNHEY, CDR2 SVGAGI. Germline trimming cut 4 bases from V and 3 bases from J; bases unmatched to any gene: 9. CDR3 nucleotide sequence: TGTGCCAGCAGTTCGCTAGCGGCCTTTTACTACGAGCAGTACTTC. Its protein is CASSSLAAFYYEQYF.

This clonotype occurred a few times. The rearrangement links TRBV7-2 to TRBJ1-2; unclear D gene. CDR3 length: 13 residues. Germline V gives CDR1 SGHTA, CDR2 FQGNSA. Trimming stripped 4 bases from V and 4 bases from J, with 10 bases between. The CDR3 DNA sequence: TGTGCCAGCAGCTCCGCGTCTCCCTATGGCTACACCTTC. Translating gives CASSSASPYGYTF. The variable domain in full, completed from reference TRBV7-2 and TRBJ1-2, reads GAGVSQSPSNKVTEKGKDVELRCDPISGHTALYWYRQSLGQGLEFLIYFQGNSAPDKSGLPSDRFSAERTGGSVSTLTIQRTQQEDSAVYLCASSSASPYGYTFGSGTRLTVV.

Only a few counts were recorded for this clonotype. The chain joins TRBV5-5 to TRBJ2-3; D is unclear. CDR1 is SGHKS, CDR2 YYEKEE, per germline (reference sequence). Between the trimmed V and J ends, which lost 4 bases and 2 bases, there was a span of 11 bases. This CDR3 has 14 amino acids. This CDR3 is CASSTFRLTDTQYF. The CDR3 coding sequence is TGTGCCAGCAGCACCTTCCGGCTCACAGATACGCAGTATTTT.

This clonotype was counted only a few times. The rearrangement uses TRBV7-2 and TRBJ2-3; 9 nucleotides line up with TRBD2. The trim removed 5 bases at V and 5 bases at J, leaving 8 bases unmatched. Germline V gives CDR1 SGHTA, CDR2 FQGNSA. The CDR3 sequence is 15 residues long. CDR3: CASSLGGGAVDTQYF. The CDR3 DNA sequence: TGTGCCAGCAGCCTAGGCGGGGGGGCGGTAGATACGCAGTATTTT.

V usage is TRBV10-1 and J usage is TRBJ2-2, with TRBD2 identical over 7 bases. This CDR3 has 18 residues. Per germline, CDR1 WNHNN and CDR2 SYGVQD (reference sequence). V was clipped by 5 bases and J by 7 bases; unmatched bases: 19. This chain's CDR3 is CASSTSRDQSGTFGELFF. In nucleotides, the CDR3 is TGCGCCAGCAGTACAAGCCGGGATCAAAGCGGGACTTTCGGGGAGCTGTTTTTT.

The rearrangement joins TRBV10-3 to TRBJ1-5; TRBD1 matches 10 bases. V dropped 5 bases and J dropped 3; count of bases not matched to a gene: 10. CDR3 length: 17 amino acids. Germline-derived CDR1 and CDR2 are ENHRY and SYGVKD. The CDR3 DNA reads TGTGCCATCAGTCAGACATACGGGACAGGGGTCAATCAGCCCCAGCATTTT. Translation gives CAISQTYGTGVNQPQHF.

The table lists this clonotype with many counts. The rearrangement joins TRBV4-1 to TRBJ2-1; no clear D. CDR1 and CDR2 (germline): MGHRA, YSYEKL. This CDR3 region has 13 residues. The V gene lost 0 bases and the J gene lost 5 bases, with 5 bases spanning the gap. CDR3 in amino acids: CASSQERNNEQFF. As DNA, the CDR3 is TGCGCCAGCAGCCAAGAACGGAACAATGAGCAGTTCTTC.

This clonotype has a handful of counts. The J gene is TRBJ2-1, the V gene TRBV5-1; 12 bases map to TRBD2. Germline V lookup: CDR1 SGHRS, CDR2 YFSETQ. With V trimmed by 0 bases and J by 7 bases, 8 bases remained unmatched. This CDR3 contains 17 residues. CDR3 sequence (DNA): TGCGCCAGCAGCTTGGGTGGGCTAGCGGGAGGGCATAATGAGCAGTTCTTC. As protein: CASSLGGLAGGHNEQFF. The complete variable domain, with remaining parts taken from reference TRBV5-1 and TRBJ2-1, reads KAGVTQTPRYLIKTRGQQVTLSCSPISGHRSVSWYQQTPGQGLQFLFEYFSETQRNKGNFPGRFSGRQFSNSRSEMNVSTLELGDSALYLCASSLGGLAGGHNEQFFGPGTRLTVL.

In this sample, this clonotype turned up a few times. The chain employs TRBV5-8 and TRBJ2-7; possibly TRBD1 for D (5 bases). CDR3 length equals 16 residues. V lost 2 bases and J lost 3, with 18 bases in between. The V gene's germline CDR1 is SGHTS and CDR2 YDEGEE. As DNA, the CDR3 is TGTGCCAGCAGCTTCATACAGCAGGGATCGTTCTACGAGCAGTACTTC. It specifies CASSFIQQGSFYEQYF.

The genes are TRBV3-1 and TRBJ1-2; no clear D gene. The CDR3 sequence is 13 residues long. Germline lookup yields CDR1 LGHDT and CDR2 YNNKEL (reference sequence). Trimming pared 7 bases from V and 8 bases from J, leaving 17 bases between. The CDR3, as DNA: TGTGCCAGCACCCCTTCCGGGATGCAGGGCTACACCTTC. This encodes CASTPSGMQGYTF.

This clonotype was counted between two and nine times. The genes are TRBV6-2 or TRBV6-3 and TRBJ1-3; no clear D. The CDR3 length is 16 residues. Per germline, CDR1 MNHEY and CDR2 SVGEGT. V was pared by 5 bases and J by 0 bases, with 14 bases between. The CDR3 DNA is TGTGCCAGCAGTCCCCAACACCCGATCTCTGGAAACACCATATATTTT. As protein: CASSPQHPISGNTIYF.

This clonotype was seen at least ten times. The V call is TRBV12-3 or TRBV12-4, the J call TRBJ1-4; no clear D gene. The length of the CDR3 is 13 residues. V was trimmed by 2 bases and J by 7 bases, leaving 8 bases between them. CDR3 sequence: CASSLRMFEKLFF. The CDR3 DNA follows: TGTGCCAGCAGTTTAAGGATGTTTGAAAAACTGTTTTTT.

This chain joins TRBV5-4 and TRBJ1-6; D may be TRBD1 (6 bases). Trimming shortened V by 0 bases and J by 0 bases, and 19 bases separated the two germline ends. This CDR3 has 20 amino acids. The V gene's germline CDR1 is SGHNT and CDR2 YYREEE (reference sequence). This CDR3 is CASSLERGPLLGSYNSPLHF. CDR3 nucleotide sequence: TGTGCCAGCAGCTTGGAGCGGGGGCCCCTTTTGGGCTCCTATAATTCACCCCTCCACTTT.

The chain has TRBV12-3 or TRBV12-4 and TRBJ2-2; D may be TRBD2 (7 bases). The ends were cut back, 6 bases at V and 4 bases at J, with 15 bases in the middle. The CDR3 has 15 residues. For the CDR3, the DNA is TGTGCCAGCAGCTATCGCCGGGGGGCCACCGGGGAGCTGTTTTTT. As protein: CASSYRRGATGELFF.

The gene calls are TRBV20-1 and TRBJ1-6; D unclear. CDR3 length: 15 residues. Germline CDR1 DFQATT, CDR2 SNEGSKA (reference sequence). Trimming shortened V by 5 bases and J by 6 bases, and 17 bases separated the two germline ends. The CDR3 is CSAHQVGRANSPLHF. The CDR3 bases are TGCAGTGCTCATCAGGTTGGCCGAGCTAATTCACCCCTCCACTTT.

This clonotype appeared a few times. The gene calls are TRBV2 and TRBJ2-3; 10 bases align to TRBD2. This CDR3 is built from 15 residues. V lost 4 bases to trimming and J lost 4 bases; unmatched junction nucleotides: 5. CDR1 is SNHLY and CDR2 is FYNNEI in the germline V gene. CDR3 amino acids: CASSAVAGGADTQYF. The CDR3 DNA is TGTGCCAGCAGTGCGGTAGCGGGAGGTGCAGATACGCAGTATTTT.

The rearrangement uses TRBV5-1 and TRBJ2-5, with 8 bases lining up with TRBD1. The trim removed 2 bases at V and 5 bases at J, leaving 5 bases unmatched. Per germline, CDR1 SGHRS and CDR2 YFSETQ. This CDR3 has 14 residues. The CDR3 is CASSFQGAGETQYF. CDR3 bases: TGCGCCAGCAGCTTTCAGGGGGCGGGGGAGACCCAGTACTTC.

This clonotype was found many times. The rearrangement joins TRBV20-1 to TRBJ2-5; D is unresolved. The CDR3 spans 11 residues. Germline V CDR1 and CDR2: DFQATT, SNEGSKA (reference sequence). V was trimmed by 3 bases and J by 4 bases, leaving 6 bases between them. DNA for the CDR3: TGCAGTGCTAGTATTAGAGAGACCCAGTACTTC. Its protein product is CSASIRETQYF.

This clonotype turned up a few times. The chain employs TRBV12-3 or TRBV12-4 and TRBJ1-5; 9 positions match TRBD1. This CDR3 contains 14 residues. Trimming removed 6 bases from V and 10 bases from J; junction bases left unmatched: 10. The CDR3 loop is CASSSGTGSHPQHF. In nucleotides, the CDR3 is TGTGCCAGCAGCTCCGGGACAGGGTCACATCCCCAGCATTTT.